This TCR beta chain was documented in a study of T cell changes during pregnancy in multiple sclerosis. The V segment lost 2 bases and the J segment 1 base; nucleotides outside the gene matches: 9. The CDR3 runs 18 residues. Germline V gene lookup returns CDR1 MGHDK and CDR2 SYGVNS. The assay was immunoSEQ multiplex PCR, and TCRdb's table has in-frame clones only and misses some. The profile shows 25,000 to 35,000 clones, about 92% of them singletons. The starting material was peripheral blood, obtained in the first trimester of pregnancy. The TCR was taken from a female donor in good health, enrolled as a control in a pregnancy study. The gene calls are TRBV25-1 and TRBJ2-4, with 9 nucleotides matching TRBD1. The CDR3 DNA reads TGTGCCAGCAGTGAAGTACCTACCGGACAGGGGGCCAAAAACATTCAGTACTTC. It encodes CASSEVPTGQGAKNIQYF.